A single sample gave rise to the 18 T cell receptor beta chains below, sequenced in a study of T cells expressing NK-cell markers. TCRdb re-analyzed the 5' RACE reads; it lists each CDR3 protein once, without DNA. Its clone listing holds some 300,000 distinct CDR3 sequences. The sample comprised blood T cells: a sorted CD56 or NKG2C T cell subset, CD4+ or CD8+ T cells, or bulk PBMC T cells (not recorded which). The receptors shown here come from a man aged 18 to 35 in good health.

This rearrangement joins TRBV6-1 to TRBJ1-5; checking the TCRdb D call of TRBD1 is not possible without DNA. Per the germline V gene, CDR1 is MNHNS and CDR2 is SASEGT. There are 14 residues in the CDR3. CDR3 sequence reads: CASSRGGGNQPQHF.

The chain carries TRBV12-5 and TRBJ2-1; TCRdb's D gene call, TRBD1, goes unchecked for lack of DNA. The CDR3 has 15 amino acids. Germline V lookup: CDR1 LGHNT, CDR2 FRNRAP. The CDR3 region is CASGLSGQNRDEQFF.

This rearrangement joins TRBV18 to TRBJ2-7; TCRdb selects TRBD1, and the lack of DNA leaves this call unchecked. This CDR3 is 15 amino acids long. Germline V gene data show CDR1 as KGHSH and CDR2 as LQKENI. The CDR3 reads CASSSSLTQGSEQYF.

The V and J genes are TRBV7-9 and TRBJ1-5; the D call of TRBD1 rests on TCRdb alone, since no DNA is present to check it. Per germline, CDR1 SEHNR and CDR2 FQNEAQ (reference sequence). The CDR3 runs to 14 residues. CDR3 amino acids: CASSVGRGYQPQHF.

The V call is TRBV7-2, the J call TRBJ2-4. There are 13 residues in the CDR3. Germline values: CDR1 SGHTA, CDR2 FQGNSA. CDR3 sequence reads: CASSFGNGNIQYF.

The genes are TRBV21-1 and TRBJ2-3; the D call from TCRdb, TRBD1, cannot be confirmed without DNA. TRBV21-1 is shown as a pseudogene. The CDR3 is made up of 18 amino acids. The CDR3 sequence: CASSKGGGDRGAPDTQYF.

The gene calls are TRBV14 and TRBJ1-2; no DNA is available, so the TRBD1 call from TCRdb remains unchecked. Germline values: CDR1 SGHDN, CDR2 FVKESK. The CDR3 runs to 15 residues. The CDR3 spells CASSQAPTGAYGYTF.

The J gene is TRBJ2-1, the V gene TRBV4-3; no DNA is available, so the TRBD2 call from TCRdb remains unchecked. In germline, CDR1 is LGHNA, CDR2 YSLEER. The CDR3 spans 18 residues. CDR3 residues: CASSQLGAVASGGNEQFF.

V and J are TRBV4-3 and TRBJ2-2; TCRdb calls TRBD2, which cannot be checked without DNA. Germline V gene lookup returns CDR1 LGHNA and CDR2 YSLEER. CDR3 length equals 16 residues. The CDR3 sequence: CASSQVASGPTGELFF.

The chain recombines TRBV5-5 with TRBJ2-3; TCRdb designates TRBD2, a call that cannot be tested without DNA. The CDR3 loop spans 12 amino acids. CDR1 and CDR2 (germline): SGHKS, YYEKEE (reference sequence). The CDR3 loop reads CASSLEVTSQYF.

The rearrangement uses TRBV20-1 and TRBJ1-3. Germline CDR1 and CDR2: DFQATT and SNEGSKA (reference sequence). The CDR3 is made up of 15 amino acids. This chain's CDR3 is CSASEALLAGNTIYF.

The genes are TRBV4-3 and TRBJ2-7; TCRdb picks TRBD2, but there is no DNA to check that call. The CDR3 totals 13 residues. Looked up from germline, CDR1 is LGHNA and CDR2 is YSLEER. CDR3 protein: CASSQDGGMEQYF.

The V and J genes are TRBV12-3 or TRBV12-4 and TRBJ2-3. CDR3 length equals 13 residues. The CDR3 sequence: CASRIYSADTQYF.

The CDR3 region is CAINGQEKYGYTF. The gene calls are TRBV10-3 and TRBJ1-2; absent DNA, TCRdb's TRBD1 call cannot be checked. Germline V gene lookup returns CDR1 ENHRY and CDR2 SYGVKD. The CDR3 spans 13 residues.

The chain carries TRBV12-3 or TRBV12-4 and TRBJ2-7; checking the TCRdb D call of TRBD2 is not possible without DNA. The CDR3 is made up of 14 amino acids. The CDR3 loop is CASSSRLGASEQYF.

This chain uses TRBV20-1 with TRBJ1-6; TCRdb's D call of TRBD1 is untestable without DNA. The CDR3 totals 14 residues. Per the germline V gene, CDR1 is DFQATT and CDR2 is SNEGSKA (reference sequence). CDR3: CSARRHPADSPLHF.

This rearrangement joins TRBV3-1 to TRBJ2-1; without DNA, the TCRdb call of TRBD1 cannot be checked. The CDR3 is 15 amino acids. Germline-derived CDR1 and CDR2 are LGHDT and YNNKEL (reference sequence). The CDR3 here is CASSPWLGGINEQFF.

This chain uses TRBV6-1 with TRBJ2-2; TCRdb's D call, TRBD2, is unchecked because there is no DNA. This CDR3 contains 16 residues. Germline CDR1 MNHNS, CDR2 SASEGT. CDR3 loop: CASRVTGTSGTGELFF.